This T cell receptor (beta chain) was captured by sequencing in a study of blood T cell repertoires in COVID-19. Study-wide background: Acute-phase and convalescent COVID-19 samples originated in the United States, Italy and Spain. T cells, B-cell-depleted T cells, or PBMCs provided the cDNA or gDNA that served as material.

TCRdb's table, derived via immunoSEQ multiplex PCR, lists solely in-frame clones and lacks some. This sample has 100,000 to 140,000 clones, with less than 90% found just once. V trimming: 2 bases; J trimming: 4 bases; junction bases outside the gene matches: 9. Germline CDR1 is MDHEN and CDR2 is SYDVKM. The CDR3 length is 16 residues. The source of this sequence is a human donor in a cohort sampled during active COVID-19. V usage is TRBV28 and J usage is TRBJ2-7, with 9 bases matching TRBD1. Source material: peripheral blood. The DNA of the CDR3 is TGTGCCAGCAGTTTAGCCGTTGGGACAGGGTCTTACGAGCAGTACTTC. Translation: CASSLAVGTGSYEQYF.